This T cell receptor beta chain was recorded in a study of cytomegalovirus exposure and HLA in healthy donors. Study conclusions and caveats: Excluded were some V segments that proved indistinguishable, including TRBV6-2 and TRBV6-3.

Note on this clone: Its antigen is unknown.

The PCR made use of 60 Vbeta and 13 Jbeta primers. Produced via immunoSEQ multiplex PCR; TCRdb's table is partial and in-frame only. This table holds under 200,000 clones, 65% to 85% found once. CDR1 is SGHNT and CDR2 is YYREEE in the germline V gene (reference sequence). This CDR3 is built from 16 residues. J was trimmed by 5 bases and V by 2 bases; bases with no gene match: 9. The chain recombines TRBV5-4 with TRBJ2-5; 10 bases align to TRBD2. Sequencing was performed on PBMCs. The sequence came from a man aged 45-65 years in good health and CMV-seropositive. This CDR3 is CASSLRTSGGAETQYF. CDR3 bases: TGTGCCAGCAGCTTAAGGACTAGCGGAGGGGCGGAGACCCAGTACTTC.